This TCR beta chain was recorded in a study of T cells in Graves' hyperthyroidism and ophthalmopathy. Findings and caveats of the study: Blood also held most thyroid clonotypes expanded beyond 0.001. Ophthalmopathy prediction by the model preceded onset by a median roughly 6 months.

RNA transcripts served as the template for amplifying TCR beta CDR3 regions. HTBI primers drove first-round RT-PCR of the TCR CDR3. TCRdb re-derived calls from the multiplex PCR reads in MiXCR, one entry per CDR3 protein. The sample has hundreds of thousands of distinct CDR3 sequences, around 20% seen once. Regarding this clonotype: The antigen remains undetermined.

The CDR3 length is 12 residues. Germline trimming cut 4 bases from V and 7 bases from J; bases unmatched to any gene: 4. Germline CDR1 is ENHRY and CDR2 is SYGVKD. The V call is TRBV10-3, the J call TRBJ2-7, with 7 bases identical to TRBD1. This TCR was sampled from a man aged 25 to 40 with Graves' ophthalmopathy. The source material was blood. CDR3 DNA sequence: TGTGCCATCAGTGGAGACAGGGAAGAGCAGTACTTC. As protein: CAISGDREEQYF.